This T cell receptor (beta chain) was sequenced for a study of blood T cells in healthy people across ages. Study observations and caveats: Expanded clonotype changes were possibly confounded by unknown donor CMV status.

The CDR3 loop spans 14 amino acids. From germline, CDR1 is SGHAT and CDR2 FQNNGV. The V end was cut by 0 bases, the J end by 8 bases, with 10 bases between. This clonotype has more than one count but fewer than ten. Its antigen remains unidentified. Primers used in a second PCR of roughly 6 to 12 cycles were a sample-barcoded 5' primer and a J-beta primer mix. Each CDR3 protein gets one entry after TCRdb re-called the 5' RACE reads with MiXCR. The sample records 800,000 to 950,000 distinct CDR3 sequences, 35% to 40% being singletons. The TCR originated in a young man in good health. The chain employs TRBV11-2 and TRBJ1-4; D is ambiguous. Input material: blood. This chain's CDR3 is CASSLDRTGEKLFF. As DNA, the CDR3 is TGTGCCAGCAGCTTAGATCGAACCGGAGAAAAACTGTTTTTT.